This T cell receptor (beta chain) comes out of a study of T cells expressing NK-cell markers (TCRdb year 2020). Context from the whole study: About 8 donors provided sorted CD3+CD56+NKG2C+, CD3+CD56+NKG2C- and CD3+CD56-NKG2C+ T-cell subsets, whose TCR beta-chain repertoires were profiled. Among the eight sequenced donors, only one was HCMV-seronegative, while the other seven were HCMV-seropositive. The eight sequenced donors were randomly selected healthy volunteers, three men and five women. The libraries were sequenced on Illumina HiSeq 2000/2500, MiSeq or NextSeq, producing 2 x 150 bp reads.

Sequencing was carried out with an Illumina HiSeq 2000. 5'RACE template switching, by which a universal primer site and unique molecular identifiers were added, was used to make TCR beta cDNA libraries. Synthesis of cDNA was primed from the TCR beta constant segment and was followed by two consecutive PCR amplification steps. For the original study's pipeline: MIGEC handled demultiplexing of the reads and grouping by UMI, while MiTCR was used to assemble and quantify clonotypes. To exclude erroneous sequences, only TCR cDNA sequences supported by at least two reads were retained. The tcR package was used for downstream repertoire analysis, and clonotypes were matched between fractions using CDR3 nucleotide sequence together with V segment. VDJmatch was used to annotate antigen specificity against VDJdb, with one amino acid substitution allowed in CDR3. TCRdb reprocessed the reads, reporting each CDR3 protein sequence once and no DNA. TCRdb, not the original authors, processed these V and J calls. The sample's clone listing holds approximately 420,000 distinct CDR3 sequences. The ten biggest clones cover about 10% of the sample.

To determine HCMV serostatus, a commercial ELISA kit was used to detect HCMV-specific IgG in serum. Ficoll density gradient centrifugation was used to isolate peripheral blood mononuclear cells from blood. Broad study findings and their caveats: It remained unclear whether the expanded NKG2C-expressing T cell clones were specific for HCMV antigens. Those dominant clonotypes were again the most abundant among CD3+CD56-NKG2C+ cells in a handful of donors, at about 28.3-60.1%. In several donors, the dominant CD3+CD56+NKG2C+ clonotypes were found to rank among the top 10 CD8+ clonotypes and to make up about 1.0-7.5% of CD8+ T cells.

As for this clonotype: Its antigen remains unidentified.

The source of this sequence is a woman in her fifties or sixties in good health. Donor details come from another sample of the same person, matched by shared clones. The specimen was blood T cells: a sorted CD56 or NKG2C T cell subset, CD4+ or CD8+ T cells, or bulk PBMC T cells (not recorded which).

CDR3 region: CASSPPSPGGVGQPQHF. The chain uses TRBV4-2 and TRBJ1-5; TCRdb's D call, TRBD1, is unchecked because there is no DNA. From the cysteine through the phenylalanine, the CDR3 covers 17 amino acids. DNA is not recorded here. CDR1 and CDR2 are read off the germline V gene as LGHNA and YNFKEQ.